This T cell receptor (beta chain) was captured by sequencing in a study of blood T cells in healthy people across ages. The donors, healthy Caucasians from Russia, were aged roughly 6 to 90. A second roughly 6 to 11 cycle PCR used barcoded and J-beta primers. Each cDNA molecule carried a tag from a template-switch adaptor that contained 12 random nucleotides. One entry per CDR3 protein, called by TCRdb with MiXCR from the 5' RACE reads. The table shows around 1,000,000 distinct CDR3 sequences, with approximately 25% occurring only once. CDR1 and CDR2 from the germline V gene are PRHDT and FYEKMQ (reference sequence). The V end was cut by 3 bases, the J end by 7 bases, with 16 bases between. The CDR3 has 16 amino acids. The sample was also reused in another study, on T cells of mothers and their children. From that study: When the second PCR was run, its M1S primer added sample barcodes and 2-4 random nucleotides.

The genes are TRBV13 and TRBJ1-6; no clear D gene. This TCR was recovered from a girl aged 2 to 10 in good health. Material for sequencing was blood. CDR3 sequence (DNA): TGTGCCAGCAGCTTCAGGAGGTTGGGATCAAATTCACCCCTCCACTTT. This gives the protein CASSFRRLGSNSPLHF.